This is a list of T cell receptor beta chains from one sample in a study of OX40 agonist ivuxolimab in advanced cancers. Repertoires were generated with immunoSEQ multiplex PCR, while TCRdb's copy carries only in-frame clones and drops some. The sample gives almost 70,000 clones, 89% of which show up once; approximately 4% is in the top ten. The specimen was CD4+ or CD8+ T cells sorted from blood, collected in a trial of the OX40 agonist ivuxolimab. The receptors originated from an adult with an advanced solid tumor such as melanoma, head and neck, liver or kidney cancer. The CDR3 runs from the conserved cysteine through the conserved F or W. A D gene is named only where the DNA matches it firmly. Size is stated for part of the rows, as once, few or many counts, or as a class when the clone is expanded.

v_call	j_call	clone_size	d_call	cdr3_nt	cdr3_aa
TRBV28	TRBJ2-7	-	-	TGTGCCAGCAGTTTGGGCAGCTTAGCGGACTATGCATTCTACGAGCAGTACTTC	CASSLGSLADYAFYEQYF
TRBV4-2	TRBJ2-1	-	-	TGTGCCAGCAGCCAAGGGTCGTCCTCGGGCAATGAGCAGTTCTTC	CASSQGSSSGNEQFF
TRBV29-1	TRBJ2-7	-	-	TGCAGCGTGGGGGGACAGAGCTACGAGCAGTACTTC	CSVGGQSYEQYF
TRBV29-1	TRBJ1-2	-	-	TGCAGCTGCCGGGACAACCCTAACTATGGCTACACCTTC	CSCRDNPNYGYTF
TRBV5-6	TRBJ2-7	-	TRBD2	TGTGCCAGCAGCTTGGCCCCAGCTAGCGGGAGTAGCTCCTACGAGCAGTACTTC	CASSLAPASGSSSYEQYF
TRBV9	TRBJ2-7	-	TRBD2	TGTGCCAGCAGCGCCGGGCTAGCGGGAGGCCCACTCGAGCAGTACTTC	CASSAGLAGGPLEQYF
TRBV4-1	TRBJ1-4	-	-	TGCGCCAGCAGCCAGGGGTCTGGTCGGGCTAATGAAAAACTGTTTTTT	CASSQGSGRANEKLFF
TRBV5-1	TRBJ2-4	-	-	TGCGCCAGCAGCTTGGTTTCGGGCGGATCCCGAGACATTCAGTACTTC	CASSLVSGGSRDIQYF
TRBV13	TRBJ2-5	few	TRBD2	TGTGCCAGCAGCTACGGGACTAGCGGGAGAAGGAGGGGAGAGACCCAGTACTTC	CASSYGTSGRRRGETQYF
TRBV18	TRBJ2-3	-	TRBD2	TGTGCCAGCCAAAGCGGGAGTTTAGCAGATACGCAGTATTTT	CASQSGSLADTQYF
TRBV7-2	TRBJ2-3	-	-	TGTGCCAGCAGCTTACCCGGGAGTACAGATACGCAGTATTTT	CASSLPGSTDTQYF
TRBV4-2	TRBJ2-3	-	-	TGTGCCAGCAGCCAAGATGGCCGGGATACAGATACGCAGTATTTT	CASSQDGRDTDTQYF
TRBV27	TRBJ2-2	-	-	TGTGCCAGCAGTTTAAGAGGTTCGGGGGTCACCGGGGAGCTGTTTTTT	CASSLRGSGVTGELFF
TRBV4-2	TRBJ2-7	-	TRBD2	TGTGCCAGCAGCCGGGATAGCGGGATCTACGAGCAGTACTTC	CASSRDSGIYEQYF
TRBV6-5	TRBJ2-1	-	-	TGTGCCAGCAGTAGGGACCACTCCTACAATGAGCAGTTCTTC	CASSRDHSYNEQFF
TRBV7-6	TRBJ2-7	once	TRBD1	TGTGCCAGCAGCTTAAACCGGGACAGGGCTTCCTACGAGCAGTACTTC	CASSLNRDRASYEQYF
TRBV19	TRBJ2-3	-	TRBD1	TGTGCCAGTAGTGCACGGACAGGGCCCACATGGTTGGATACGCAGTATTTT	CASSARTGPTWLDTQYF
TRBV2	TRBJ1-5	-	TRBD1	TGTGCCAGCAGCGGGACAGGGGGTCCGAGAGGCAATCAGCCCCAGCATTTT	CASSGTGGPRGNQPQHF
TRBV27	TRBJ1-2	-	-	TGTGCCAGCAGTTTGAGGCAGCAGCACTATGGCTACACCTTC	CASSLRQQHYGYTF
TRBV7-9	TRBJ2-7	-	-	TGTGCCAGCAGCCCGCGGCGGGACAACGAGCAGTACTTC	CASSPRRDNEQYF
TRBV27	TRBJ2-3	-	TRBD1	TGTGCCAGCAGTTCAAACCACAGGGGGCCCGGCACAGATACGCAGTATTTT	CASSSNHRGPGTDTQYF
TRBV7-8	TRBJ2-3	-	TRBD2	TGTGCCAGCAGCCGGGGGAGCGGGAGGGGAGATACGCAGTATTTT	CASSRGSGRGDTQYF
TRBV30	TRBJ1-2	-	-	TGTGCCTGGAGTGTAGACAGCTATGGCTACACCTTC	CAWSVDSYGYTF
TRBV6-1	TRBJ1-1	once	TRBD1	TGTGCCAGCAGTTCGGGGACAGTGAACACTGAAGCTTTCTTT	CASSSGTVNTEAFF
TRBV11-3	TRBJ2-1	-	TRBD2	TGTGCCAGCAGCCGCGGGACTAGCGGGAGGAGCTCCTACAATGAGCAGTTCTTC	CASSRGTSGRSSYNEQFF
TRBV28	TRBJ1-2	-	TRBD1	TGTGCCAGCAGCCCAGCCGGGACAGGGGGCGGCTACACCTTC	CASSPAGTGGGYTF
TRBV7-2	TRBJ2-7	few	-	TGTGCCAGCGGAAATGGACTTTACGAGCAGTACTTC	CASGNGLYEQYF
TRBV7-9	TRBJ1-4	-	TRBD1	TGTGCCAGCAGCTTCGGACAGGGTCAGGAAAAACTGTTTTTT	CASSFGQGQEKLFF
TRBV5-8	TRBJ2-7	few	TRBD1	TGTGCCAGCAGCGCCCCGGGACAGGGGGCTAACGAGCAGTACTTC	CASSAPGQGANEQYF
TRBV6-1	TRBJ2-5	-	TRBD1	TGTGCCAGCAGATCCCGGGACAGGGCCCAAGAGACCCAGTACTTC	CASRSRDRAQETQYF
TRBV30	TRBJ1-1	once	-	TGTGCCTGGAGTGGACGTGGGGGGATAAACACTGAAGCTTTCTTT	CAWSGRGGINTEAFF
TRBV11-1	TRBJ2-1	few	TRBD2	TGTGCCAGCAGCTCGGGGACTAGCGGGAGAGTGGGCTACAATGAGCAGTTCTTC	CASSSGTSGRVGYNEQFF
TRBV6-6	TRBJ2-7	-	-	TGTGCCAGCAGTTACCAGCCTAGGACCTACGAGCAGTACTTC	CASSYQPRTYEQYF